Listed below are T cell receptor beta chains from one sample, sequenced in a study of early T cells in non-severe SARS-CoV-2 infection. TCRdb used MiXCR to reprocess the 5' RACE reads, holding one entry per CDR3 protein. The sample holds over 50,000 distinct CDR3 sequences, less than 14% seen once. The sample taken for sequencing was whole blood. These receptors all come from an adult who was a healthcare worker with PCR-confirmed SARS-CoV-2 infection or an uninfected control (not recorded which). Each CDR3 is given with its conserved first and last residue. The order of the fields is V gene, J gene, clone size, D gene, CDR3 DNA, CDR3 protein. D genes are given only for firm matches. Clone size is given for some rows only: seen once, a few or many times, or a class if the clone is expanded.

v_gene: TRBV10-2
j_gene: TRBJ2-1
abundance: NA
d_gene: TRBD1
CDR3nt: TGCGCCAGCAGGACCGGGACAGTGACCTACAATGAGCAGTTCTTC
CDR3aa: CASRTGTVTYNEQFF

v_gene: TRBV18
j_gene: TRBJ2-1
abundance: many
d_gene: TRBD1
CDR3nt: TGTGCCAGCTCACGATCGGGACAGGGTTTTGATGAGCAGTTCTTC
CDR3aa: CASSRSGQGFDEQFF

v_gene: TRBV12-3/TRBV12-4
j_gene: TRBJ1-1
abundance: NA
d_gene: TRBD1
CDR3nt: TGTGCCAGCAGTGTCGGACAGGGGAGCACTGAAGCTTTCTTT
CDR3aa: CASSVGQGSTEAFF

v_gene: TRBV7-2
j_gene: TRBJ2-3
abundance: few
d_gene: TRBD1
CDR3nt: TGTGCCAGCAGGATAGGGACAGGGGGCTTTACGCAGTATTTT
CDR3aa: CASRIGTGGFTQYF

v_gene: TRBV7-2
j_gene: TRBJ2-3
abundance: many
d_gene: NA
CDR3nt: TGTGCCAGCAGCTTCCTCCATGGATCCAGTGCAGATACGCAGTATTTT
CDR3aa: CASSFLHGSSADTQYF

v_gene: TRBV6-6
j_gene: TRBJ1-1
abundance: NA
d_gene: NA
CDR3nt: TGTGCCAGCAGTTATAGAAAGAGGACTGAAGCTTTCTTT
CDR3aa: CASSYRKRTEAFF

v_gene: TRBV27
j_gene: TRBJ2-2
abundance: many
d_gene: NA
CDR3nt: TGTGCCAGCAGTTTATTAGCCGGGGAGCTGTTTTTT
CDR3aa: CASSLLAGELFF

v_gene: TRBV20-1
j_gene: TRBJ1-1
abundance: many
d_gene: NA
CDR3nt: TGCAGTGCTAGAAGGCAGCTGGGTACTGAAGCTTTCTTT
CDR3aa: CSARRQLGTEAFF

v_gene: TRBV7-9
j_gene: TRBJ2-2
abundance: many
d_gene: TRBD1
CDR3nt: TGTGCCAGCAGCTTCAGGACAGGGGGCAGGACCGGGGAGCTGTTTTTT
CDR3aa: CASSFRTGGRTGELFF

v_gene: TRBV7-6
j_gene: TRBJ2-1
abundance: few
d_gene: TRBD2
CDR3nt: TGTGCCAGCAGCGATCAGCGGGGGAACTATGAGCAGTTCTTC
CDR3aa: CASSDQRGNYEQFF